This TCR beta chain was captured in a study of T cells in Graves' hyperthyroidism and ophthalmopathy. TCR beta CDR3 region amplification was performed from RNA transcripts. HTBI primers were used for first-round RT-PCR of the TCR CDR3. TCRdb passed the multiplex PCR reads through MiXCR, listing each CDR3 protein once. The sample has about 840,000 distinct CDR3 sequences; 35% to 40% are singletons. The sample holds many counts of this clonotype. The source of this sequence is a man aged 18 to 29 with Graves' hyperthyroidism. Source material: blood.

CDR3 sequence (DNA): TGCAGCGTTGCCTCAGGGAGCACTGAAGCTTTCTTT. Protein: CSVASGSTEAFF. The chain joins TRBV29-1 to TRBJ1-1; maybe TRBD1 (5 bases). This CDR3 contains 12 residues. V was shortened by 4 bases and J by 4 bases, with 10 bases between the two germline ends. Germline CDR1 SQVTM, CDR2 ANQGSEA.